This T cell receptor (beta chain) was identified during a study of T cell repertoires in cytomegalovirus infection. Comment on this clonotype: Its antigen is currently unknown.

V lost 4 bases, J lost 2 bases, and 14 bases stayed unmatched. Germline V gene data show CDR1 as MDHEN and CDR2 as SYDVKM. This CDR3 region has 19 residues. MiXCR was run by TCRdb on the reads, yielding one entry per CDR3 protein. The repertoire consists of 700,000 to 850,000 distinct CDR3 sequences, with about 30% occurring once and the leading ten covering 12%. V and J are TRBV28 and TRBJ2-1, with 10 bases matching TRBD2. This sequence originates from a human donor in good health (CMV status not recorded). Some clones in this sample may be carry-over from other donors' samples. The specimen was cultured CD8+ T cells from PBMCs, collected from culture after CMV antigen stimulation. The CDR3 is CASSSQFITSGGAYNEQFF. CDR3 bases: TGTGCCAGCAGTTCACAATTCATTACAAGCGGGGGGGCCTACAATGAGCAGTTCTTC.